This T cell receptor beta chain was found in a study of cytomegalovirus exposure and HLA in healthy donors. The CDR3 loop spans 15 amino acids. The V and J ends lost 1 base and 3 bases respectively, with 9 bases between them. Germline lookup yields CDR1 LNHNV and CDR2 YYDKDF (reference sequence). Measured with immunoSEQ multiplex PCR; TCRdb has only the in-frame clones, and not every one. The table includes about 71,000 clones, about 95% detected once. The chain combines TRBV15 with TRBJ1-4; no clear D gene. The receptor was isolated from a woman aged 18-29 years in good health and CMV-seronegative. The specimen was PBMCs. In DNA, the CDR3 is TGTGCCACCAGCAGAGTCGGAGGGCCTAATGAAAAACTGTTTTTT. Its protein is CATSRVGGPNEKLFF. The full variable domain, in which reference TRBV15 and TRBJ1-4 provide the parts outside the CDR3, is DAMVIQNPRYQVTQFGKPVTLSCSQTLNHNVMYWYQQKSSQAPKLLFHYYDKDFNNEADTPDNFQSRRPNTSFCFLDIRSPGLGDTAMYLCATSRVGGPNEKLFFGSGTQLSVL.